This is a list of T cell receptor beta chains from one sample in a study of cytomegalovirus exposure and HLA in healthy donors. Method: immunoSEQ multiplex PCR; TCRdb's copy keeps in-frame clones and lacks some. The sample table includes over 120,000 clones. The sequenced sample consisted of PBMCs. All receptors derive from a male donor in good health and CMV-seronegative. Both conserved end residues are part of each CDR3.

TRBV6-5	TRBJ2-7	CASSFGTGAYEQYF
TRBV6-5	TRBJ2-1	CASSRGQGKFEQFF
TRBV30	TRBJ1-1	CAWSMRTVGVYRWDTEAFF
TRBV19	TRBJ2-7	CASSMPGRAGYEQYF
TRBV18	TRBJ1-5	CASSPNRQGYNQPQHF
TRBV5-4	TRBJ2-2	CASSLLAGIYTGELFF
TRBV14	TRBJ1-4	CASSNRGPTNEKLFF
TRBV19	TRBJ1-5	CASSFTPLPGNQPQHF
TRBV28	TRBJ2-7	CASSLDKTYEQYF
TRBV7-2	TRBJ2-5	CASSLERQSETQYF
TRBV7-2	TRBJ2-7	CASSIGQGYEQYF
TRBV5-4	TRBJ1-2	CASSPTGDHYYGYTF
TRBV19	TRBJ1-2	CASSRDRGRGGYTF
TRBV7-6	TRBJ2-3	CASSASGSNTDTQYF
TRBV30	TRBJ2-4	CAWSWDTLAKNIQYF
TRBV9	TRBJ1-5	CASSVGGFGPQHF
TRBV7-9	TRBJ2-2	CASSSIQGTGELFF
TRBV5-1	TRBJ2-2	CASSLELAGGTGELFF
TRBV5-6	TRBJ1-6	CASSLGQINSPLHF
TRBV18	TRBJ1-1	CASSGSMDTEAFF
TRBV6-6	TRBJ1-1	CASSYPDRTNTEAFF
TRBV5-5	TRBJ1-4	CASSLAAGKLFF
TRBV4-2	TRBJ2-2	CASSQGPPAFAGGYTGELFF
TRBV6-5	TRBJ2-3	CASSFLAGRGTDTQYF
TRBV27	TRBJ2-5	CASSFYAGETQYF
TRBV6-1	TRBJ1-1	CASSAVTGANTEAFF
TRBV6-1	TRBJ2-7	CASSVRTGGSEQYF
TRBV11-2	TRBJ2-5	CASSLEPQGAQYF
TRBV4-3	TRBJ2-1	CASSDHRGPIEQFF
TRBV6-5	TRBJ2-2	CASSPTGNTGELFF
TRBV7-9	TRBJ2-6	CASSFPDSEGANVLTF
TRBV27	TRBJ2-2	CASRPNRGITNTGELFF
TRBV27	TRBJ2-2	CASSFIAGNTGELFF
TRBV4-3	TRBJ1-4	CASSQDFRTRNEKLFF
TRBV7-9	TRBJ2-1	CASSLSRTSGAREQFF
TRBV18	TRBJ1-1	CASSPVGAGMNTEAFF
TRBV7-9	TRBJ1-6	CASSSTGGSSPLHF
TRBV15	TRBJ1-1	CATSSAGTGDTEAFF
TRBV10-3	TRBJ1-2	CAISRQGADYGYTF
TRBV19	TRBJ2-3	CASSPGGDTQYF
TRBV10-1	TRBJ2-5	CASRVPGQYQETQYF
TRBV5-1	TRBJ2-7	CASAEAGGPYEQYF
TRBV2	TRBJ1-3	CASSEDLYTIYF
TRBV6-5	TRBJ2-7	CASSYSVRNPQYF
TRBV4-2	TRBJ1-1	CASSQTFSTEAFF
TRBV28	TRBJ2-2	CAGGTAITGELFF
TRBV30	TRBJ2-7	CAWSVRGAAPPKYEQYF
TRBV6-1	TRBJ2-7	CASSIGPAGAYEQYF
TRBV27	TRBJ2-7	CASSLRTGINYEQYF
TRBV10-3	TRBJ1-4	CAISARAERGEKLFF
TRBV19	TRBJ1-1	CASSIDPGEGEAFF
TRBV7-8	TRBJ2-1	CASSLETSGTYEQFF